Sequencing of this T cell receptor (beta chain) was carried out in a study of blood T cell repertoires in COVID-19. In the study overall: COVID-19 samples, acute and convalescent, were from the United States, Italy and Spain. T cells, B-cell-depleted T cells, or PBMCs provided the cDNA or gDNA that served as material.

In the original workflow: The authors estimated nucleated cell counts from reference gene primer amplification. Clones were sequenced by immunoSEQ multiplex PCR, and TCRdb holds only the in-frame ones, with some missing. The DNA was the basis for D and trimming; V, J and clone size are from that table. The table lists 75,000 to 100,000 clones, roughly 83% of them singletons. The CDR3 spans 14 residues. The germline V and J ends were trimmed by 4 bases and 3 bases, with 11 bases remaining between them. Germline V gives CDR1 SGHRS, CDR2 YFSETQ. This TCR was sampled from a human donor in a cohort sampled during active COVID-19. The sequencing input was peripheral blood. The rearrangement links TRBV5-1 to TRBJ2-1; D perhaps matches TRBD1 (6 bases). The CDR3, as DNA: TGCGCCAGCAGCGCCGGGACACACTACAATGAGCAGTTCTTC. Translated: CASSAGTHYNEQFF.